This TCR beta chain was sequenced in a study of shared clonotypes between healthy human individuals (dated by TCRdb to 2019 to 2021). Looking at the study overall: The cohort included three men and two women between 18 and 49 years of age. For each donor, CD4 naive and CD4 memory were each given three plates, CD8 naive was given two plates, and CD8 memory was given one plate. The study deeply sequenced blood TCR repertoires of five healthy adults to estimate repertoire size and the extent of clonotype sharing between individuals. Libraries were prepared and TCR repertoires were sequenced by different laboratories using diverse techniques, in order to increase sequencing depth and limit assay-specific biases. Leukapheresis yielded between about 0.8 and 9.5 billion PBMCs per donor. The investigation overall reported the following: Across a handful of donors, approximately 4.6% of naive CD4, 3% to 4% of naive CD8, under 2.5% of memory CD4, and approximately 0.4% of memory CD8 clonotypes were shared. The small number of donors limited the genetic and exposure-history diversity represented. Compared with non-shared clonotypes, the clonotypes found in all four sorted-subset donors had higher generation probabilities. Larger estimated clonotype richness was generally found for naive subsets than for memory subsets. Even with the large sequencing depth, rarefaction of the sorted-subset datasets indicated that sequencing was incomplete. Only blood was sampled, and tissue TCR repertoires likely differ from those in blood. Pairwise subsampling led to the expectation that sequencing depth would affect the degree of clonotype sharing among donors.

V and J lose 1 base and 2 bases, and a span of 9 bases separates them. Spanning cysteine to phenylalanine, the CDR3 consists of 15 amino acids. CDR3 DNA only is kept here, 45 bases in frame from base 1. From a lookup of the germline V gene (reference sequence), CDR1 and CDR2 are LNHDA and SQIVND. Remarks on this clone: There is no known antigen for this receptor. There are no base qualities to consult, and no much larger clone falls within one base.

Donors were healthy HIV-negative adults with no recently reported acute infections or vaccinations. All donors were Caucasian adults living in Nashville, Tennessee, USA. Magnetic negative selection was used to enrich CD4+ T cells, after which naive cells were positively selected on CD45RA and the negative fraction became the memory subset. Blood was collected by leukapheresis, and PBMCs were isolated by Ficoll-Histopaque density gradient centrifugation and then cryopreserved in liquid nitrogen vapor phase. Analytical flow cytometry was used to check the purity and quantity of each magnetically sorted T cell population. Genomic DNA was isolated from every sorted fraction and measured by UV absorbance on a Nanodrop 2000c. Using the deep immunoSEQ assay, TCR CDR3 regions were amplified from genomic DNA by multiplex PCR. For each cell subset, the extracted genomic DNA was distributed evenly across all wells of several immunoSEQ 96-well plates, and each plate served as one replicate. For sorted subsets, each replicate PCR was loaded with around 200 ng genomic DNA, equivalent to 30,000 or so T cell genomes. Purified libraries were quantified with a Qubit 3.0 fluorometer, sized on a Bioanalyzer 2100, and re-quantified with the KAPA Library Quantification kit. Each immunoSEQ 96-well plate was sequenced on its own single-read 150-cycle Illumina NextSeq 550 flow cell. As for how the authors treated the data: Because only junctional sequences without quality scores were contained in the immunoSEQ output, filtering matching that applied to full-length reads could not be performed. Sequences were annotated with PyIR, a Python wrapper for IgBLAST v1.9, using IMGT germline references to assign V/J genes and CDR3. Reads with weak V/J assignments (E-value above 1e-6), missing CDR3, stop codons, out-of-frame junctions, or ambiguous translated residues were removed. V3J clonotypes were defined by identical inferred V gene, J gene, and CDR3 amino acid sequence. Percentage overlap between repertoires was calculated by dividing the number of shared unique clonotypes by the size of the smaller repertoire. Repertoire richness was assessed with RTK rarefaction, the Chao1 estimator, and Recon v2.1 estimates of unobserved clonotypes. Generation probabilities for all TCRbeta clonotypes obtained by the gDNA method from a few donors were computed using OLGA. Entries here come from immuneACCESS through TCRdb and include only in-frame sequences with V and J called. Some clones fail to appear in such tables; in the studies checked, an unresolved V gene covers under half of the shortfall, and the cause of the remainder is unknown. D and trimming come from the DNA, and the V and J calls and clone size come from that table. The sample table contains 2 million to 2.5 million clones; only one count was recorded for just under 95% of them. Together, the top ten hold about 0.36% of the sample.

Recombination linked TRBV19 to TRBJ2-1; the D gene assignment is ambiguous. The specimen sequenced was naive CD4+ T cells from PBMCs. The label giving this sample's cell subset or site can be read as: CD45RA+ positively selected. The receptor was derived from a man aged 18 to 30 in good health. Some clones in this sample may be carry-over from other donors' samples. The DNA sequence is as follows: TGTGCCAGTAGTATAGTGGGAAGGCCCTACAATGAGCAGTTCTTC. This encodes CASSIVGRPYNEQFF.